The following is a T cell receptor beta chain sequence with its context. The sample comes from a study of blood T cell repertoires in COVID-19. Study context: The United States, Italy and Spain were the sources of the acute and convalescent COVID-19 samples. T cells, B-cell-depleted T cells, or PBMCs provided the cDNA or gDNA that served as material.

The J segment lost 7 bases and the V segment lost 6 bases, leaving 7 bases of the junction unmatched. The CDR3 runs 13 residues. Original processing notes: Estimation of nucleated cell counts relied on the amplification of reference gene primers. Measured with immunoSEQ multiplex PCR; TCRdb has only the in-frame clones, and not every one. The V and J calls and clone size come from that table; D and trimming were worked out from the DNA. The table records some 70,000 clones, 70% to 90% of them present only once. The sample was peripheral blood. The clonotype originates from a woman older than 75 with active COVID-19. V is TRBV12-3 or TRBV12-4 and J is TRBJ2-7; 9 nucleotides match TRBD2. CDR3 loop: CASRLAGLMEQYF. Here the CDR3 DNA reads TGTGCCAGCAGACTAGCGGGCCTAATGGAGCAGTACTTC.